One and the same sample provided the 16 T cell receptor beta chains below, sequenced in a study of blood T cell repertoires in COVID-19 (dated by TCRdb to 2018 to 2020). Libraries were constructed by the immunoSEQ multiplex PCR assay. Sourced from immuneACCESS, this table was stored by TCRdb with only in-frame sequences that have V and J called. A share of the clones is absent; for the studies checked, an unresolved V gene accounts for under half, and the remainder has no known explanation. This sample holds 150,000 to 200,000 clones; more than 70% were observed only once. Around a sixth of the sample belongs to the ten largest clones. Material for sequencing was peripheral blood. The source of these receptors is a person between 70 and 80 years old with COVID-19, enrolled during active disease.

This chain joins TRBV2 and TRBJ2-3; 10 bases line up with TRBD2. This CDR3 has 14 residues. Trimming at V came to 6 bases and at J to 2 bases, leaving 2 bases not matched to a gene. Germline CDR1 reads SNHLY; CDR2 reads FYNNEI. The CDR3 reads CASRLAGYTDTQYF. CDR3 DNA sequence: TGTGCCAGCAGACTAGCGGGGTACACAGATACGCAGTATTTT.

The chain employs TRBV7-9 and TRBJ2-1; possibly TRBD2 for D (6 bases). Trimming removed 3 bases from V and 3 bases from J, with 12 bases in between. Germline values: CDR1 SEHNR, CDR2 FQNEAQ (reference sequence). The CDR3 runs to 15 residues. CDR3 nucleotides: TGTGCCAGCAGCTTGAGCCTAGCGAGCTACAATGAGCAGTTCTTC. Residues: CASSLSLASYNEQFF.

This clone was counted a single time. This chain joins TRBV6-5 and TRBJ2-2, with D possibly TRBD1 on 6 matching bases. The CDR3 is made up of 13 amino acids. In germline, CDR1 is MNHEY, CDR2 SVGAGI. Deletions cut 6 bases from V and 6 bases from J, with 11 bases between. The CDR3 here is CASSPTGSGELFF. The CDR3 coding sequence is TGTGCCAGCAGCCCGACAGGATCCGGGGAGCTGTTTTTT.

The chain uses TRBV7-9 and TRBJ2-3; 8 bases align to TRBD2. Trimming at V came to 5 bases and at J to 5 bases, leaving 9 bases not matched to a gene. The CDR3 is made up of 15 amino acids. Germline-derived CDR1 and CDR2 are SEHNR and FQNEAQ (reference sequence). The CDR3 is CASSRPRGGIDTQYF. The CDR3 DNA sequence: TGTGCCAGCAGCCGTCCACGGGGGGGCATAGATACGCAGTATTTT. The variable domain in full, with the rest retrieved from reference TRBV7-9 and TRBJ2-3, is DTGVSQNPRHKITKRGQNVTFRCDPISEHNRLYWYRQTLGQGPEFLTYFQNEAQLEKSRLLSDRFSAERPKGSFSTLEIQRTEQGDSAMYLCASSRPRGGIDTQYFGPGTRLTVL.

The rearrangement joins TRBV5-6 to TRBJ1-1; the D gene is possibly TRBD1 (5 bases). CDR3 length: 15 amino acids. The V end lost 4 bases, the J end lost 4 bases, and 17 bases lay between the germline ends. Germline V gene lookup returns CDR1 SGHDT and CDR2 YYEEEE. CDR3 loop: CASSITFGGITEAFF. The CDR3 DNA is TGTGCCAGCAGCATCACGTTCGGGGGGATCACTGAAGCTTTCTTT.

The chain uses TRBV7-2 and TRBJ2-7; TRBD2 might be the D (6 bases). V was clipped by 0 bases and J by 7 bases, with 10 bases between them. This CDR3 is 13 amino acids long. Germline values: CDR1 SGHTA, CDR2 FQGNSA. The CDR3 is CASSLAPGDEQYF. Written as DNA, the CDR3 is TGTGCCAGCAGCTTAGCCCCGGGGGATGAGCAGTACTTC.

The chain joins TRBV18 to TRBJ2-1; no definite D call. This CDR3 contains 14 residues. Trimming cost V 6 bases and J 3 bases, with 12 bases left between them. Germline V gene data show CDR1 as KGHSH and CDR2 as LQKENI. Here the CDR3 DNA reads TGTGCCAGCTCCCCGACTCCCAACTACAATGAGCAGTTCTTC. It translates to CASSPTPNYNEQFF.

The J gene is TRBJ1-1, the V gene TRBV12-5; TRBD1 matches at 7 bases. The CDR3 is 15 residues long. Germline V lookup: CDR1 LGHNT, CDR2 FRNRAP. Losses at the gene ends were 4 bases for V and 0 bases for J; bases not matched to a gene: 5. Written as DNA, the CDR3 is TGTGCTAGTGGTTCCTACAGGGGAGTGAACACTGAAGCTTTCTTT. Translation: CASGSYRGVNTEAFF. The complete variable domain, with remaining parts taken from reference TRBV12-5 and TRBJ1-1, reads DARVTQTPRHKVTEMGQEVTMRCQPILGHNTVFWYRQTMMQGLELLAYFRNRAPLDDSGMPKDRFSAEMPDATLATLKIQPSEPRDSAVYFCASGSYRGVNTEAFFGQGTRLTVV.

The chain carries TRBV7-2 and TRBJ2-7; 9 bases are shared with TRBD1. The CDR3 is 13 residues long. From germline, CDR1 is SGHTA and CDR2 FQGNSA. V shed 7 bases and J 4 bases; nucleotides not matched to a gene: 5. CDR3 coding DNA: TGTGCCAGCATCAGGACAGGGGATTACGAGCAGTACTTC. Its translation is CASIRTGDYEQYF.

For the CDR3, the DNA is TGTGCCAGTTCTACTGGTCGACATTCCCCCAATGAAAAACTGTTTTTT. It is translated as CASSTGRHSPNEKLFF. The chain recombines TRBV19 with TRBJ1-4; no reliable D call. CDR1 LNHDA and CDR2 SQIVND come from the germline V gene (reference sequence). V was cut by 8 bases and J by 5 bases, with 21 bases left in between. The CDR3 contains 16 residues.

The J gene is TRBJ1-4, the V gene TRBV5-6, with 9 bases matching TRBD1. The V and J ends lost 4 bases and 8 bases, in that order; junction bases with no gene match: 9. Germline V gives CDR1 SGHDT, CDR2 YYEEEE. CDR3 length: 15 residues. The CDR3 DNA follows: TGTGCCAGCAGCCCATACCGGGACAGGGACGAAAAACTGTTTTTT. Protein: CASSPYRDRDEKLFF.

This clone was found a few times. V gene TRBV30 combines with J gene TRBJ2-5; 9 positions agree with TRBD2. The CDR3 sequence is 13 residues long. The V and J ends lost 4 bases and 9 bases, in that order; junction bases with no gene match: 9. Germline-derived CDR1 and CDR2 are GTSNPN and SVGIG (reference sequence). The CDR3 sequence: CAWKFSSGTAQYF. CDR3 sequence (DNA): TGTGCCTGGAAATTTTCTAGCGGGACCGCCCAGTACTTC.

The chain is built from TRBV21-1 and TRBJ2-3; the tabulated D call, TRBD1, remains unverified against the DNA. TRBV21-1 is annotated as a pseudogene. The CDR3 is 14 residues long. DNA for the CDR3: TGTGCCGTCAGGGGGGTAGCAGGGTCAGATACGCAGTATTTT. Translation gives CAVRGVAGSDTQYF.

In DNA form, the CDR3 reads TGTGCCAGCAGTTTTACCCCTGGACAGGGGGATGGCTACACCTTC. Its translation is CASSFTPGQGDGYTF. This rearrangement joins TRBV27 to TRBJ1-2; 10 nucleotides line up with TRBD1. Looked up from germline, CDR1 is MNHEY and CDR2 is SMNVEV (reference sequence). There are 15 residues in the CDR3. V was clipped by 3 bases and J by 6 bases; unmatched bases: 7.

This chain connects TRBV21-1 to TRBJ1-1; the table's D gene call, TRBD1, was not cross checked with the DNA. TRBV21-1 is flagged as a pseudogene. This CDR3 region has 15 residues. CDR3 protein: CASSTQVGGSTEAFF. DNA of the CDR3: TGTGCCAGCAGCACCCAGGTAGGGGGTTCCACTGAAGCTTTCTTT.

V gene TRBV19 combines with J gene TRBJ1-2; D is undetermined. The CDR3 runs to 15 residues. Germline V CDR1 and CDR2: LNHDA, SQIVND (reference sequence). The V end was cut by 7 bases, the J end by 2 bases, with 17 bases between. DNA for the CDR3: TGTGCCAGTAACGGGAGGGCACGGACCAACTATGGCTACACCTTC. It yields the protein CASNGRARTNYGYTF.